One and the same sample provided the 18 T cell receptor beta chains below, sequenced in a study of T cells in Graves' hyperthyroidism and ophthalmopathy (dated 2019 in TCRdb). Library preparation employed multiplex PCR. Sequencing was performed on an Illumina HiSeq 2000. The TCR beta CDR3 regions were amplified from RNA transcripts. The first round of RT-PCR for the TCR CDR3 was performed with the HTBI primer set and the Qiagen OneStep RT-PCR kit. TCRdb applied fastp at Q25 and MiXCR to the public reads, then kept only in-frame beta chains. Each CDR3 protein gets just one entry, which takes the most common genes and DNA from the rows behind it. The sample contains around 450,000 distinct CDR3 sequences, 15% to 19% of them found a single time. The ten largest account for less than 15% of the sample. Sequencing was done on a sample of blood. The origin of the receptors is a woman aged 18-35 years with Graves' hyperthyroidism.

V usage is TRBV20-1 and J usage is TRBJ2-2, with D unresolved. V lost 0 bases to trimming and J lost 8 bases, with 13 bases between them. This CDR3 is built from 14 residues. Germline V gives CDR1 DFQATT, CDR2 SNEGSKA (reference sequence). CDR3 coding DNA: TGCAGTGCTAGAGAGTGGCAGAGGTCGGGGGAGCTGTTTTTT. Translating it yields CSAREWQRSGELFF.

The rearrangement links TRBV5-1 to TRBJ2-5, with TRBD1 as a possible D gene (5 bases). V gave up 1 base and J gave up 5 bases, with 15 bases separating them. This CDR3 region has 15 residues. The germline V gene has CDR1 SGHRS and CDR2 YFSETQ. CDR3 sequence (DNA): TGCGCCAGCAGCTTGTTGACAGCCCGCAGGGAGACCCAGTACTTC. Protein: CASSLLTARRETQYF.

This clonotype was counted a few times. This rearrangement joins TRBV20-1 to TRBJ2-1, with TRBD1 identical over 8 bases. CDR3 length: 17 amino acids. V lost 1 base, J lost 8 bases, and 16 bases stayed unmatched. CDR1 is DFQATT, CDR2 SNEGSKA, per germline (reference sequence). The DNA for the CDR3 is TGCAGTGCTAGAGTTAGACGACAGGGGCATTATTTCGATGAGCAGTTCTTC. Its protein product is CSARVRRQGHYFDEQFF.

This clonotype came up many times. The V call is TRBV3-1, the J call TRBJ1-5; 8 bases line up with TRBD1. In germline, CDR1 is LGHDT, CDR2 YNNKEL (reference sequence). J gave up 6 bases and V 4 bases, and 5 bases lay outside the gene matches. This CDR3 has 14 amino acids. The CDR3 spells CASSLGQGGQPQHF. CDR3 sequence (DNA): TGTGCCAGCAGCCTCGGACAGGGTGGTCAGCCCCAGCATTTT. Full variable domain (remainder filled in from reference TRBV3-1 and TRBJ1-5): DTAVSQTPKYLVTQMGNDKSIKCEQNLGHDTMYWYKQDSKKFLKIMFSYNNKELIINETVPNRFSPKSPDKAHLNLHINSLELGDSAVYFCASSLGQGGQPQHFGDGTRLSIL.

There are a few counts of this clonotype. The chain recombines TRBV27 with TRBJ1-2, with a weak D call TRBD1 (6 bases). In germline, CDR1 is MNHEY, CDR2 SMNVEV (reference sequence). The CDR3 totals 15 residues. Deletions cut 1 base from V and 2 bases from J, with 11 bases between. In DNA, the CDR3 is TGTGCCAGCAGTTTATGGGGGGGCGACAACTATGGCTACACCTTC. As protein: CASSLWGGDNYGYTF.

A few counts support this clonotype. This CDR3 is CASSVRDRDYSPLHF. The CDR3 nucleotides read TGTGCCAGCAGTGTCCGGGACAGAGATTATTCACCCCTCCACTTT. This chain links TRBV6-1 with TRBJ1-6; 7 nucleotides agree with TRBD1. CDR3 length: 15 residues. Germline V gene data show CDR1 as MNHNS and CDR2 as SASEGT. The ends lost 4 bases at V and 8 bases at J; junction bases unmatched: 8.

The rearrangement uses TRBV25-1 and TRBJ1-1, with a weak D call TRBD1 (6 bases). The germline CDR1 and CDR2 sequences are MGHDK and SYGVNS. V was pared by 6 bases and J by 5 bases, with 16 bases between. There are 14 residues in the CDR3. The CDR3 DNA reads TGTGCCAGCAGGGAAAACAGGGTTGGTACTGAAGCTTTCTTT. It encodes CASRENRVGTEAFF.

This clonotype was observed a few times. The chain carries TRBV20-1 and TRBJ1-5; 8 nucleotides match TRBD1. J gave up 0 bases and V 0 bases, and 7 bases lay outside the gene matches. The germline V gene has CDR1 DFQATT and CDR2 SNEGSKA (reference sequence). The CDR3 covers 17 residues. The CDR3 region has the DNA TGCAGTGCTAGAGAGGTTCGTACAGGGGGTAGCAATCAGCCCCAGCATTTT. Encoded protein: CSAREVRTGGSNQPQHF.

The sample holds a few counts of this clonotype. The chain links TRBV29-1 to TRBJ2-5; the D gene is possibly TRBD1 (5 bases). The CDR3 consists of 12 residues. V lost 8 bases and J 1 base, leaving 11 bases between the germline ends. Germline values: CDR1 SQVTM, CDR2 ANQGSEA. CDR3 protein: CSPRVIQETQYF. In nucleotides, the CDR3 is TGCAGCCCCAGGGTGATCCAAGAGACCCAGTACTTC.

The chain recombines TRBV7-6 with TRBJ2-1, with no clear D. CDR1 is SGHVS, CDR2 FNYEAQ, per germline. V shed 0 bases and J shed 3 bases, with 9 bases lying between them. This CDR3 has 15 amino acids. The CDR3 loop reads CASSLAGSVYNEQFF. The CDR3 bases are TGTGCCAGCAGCTTAGCGGGATCTGTCTACAATGAGCAGTTCTTC.

This clonotype was seen at least ten times. The gene calls are TRBV6-2 or TRBV6-3 and TRBJ1-5, with D possibly being TRBD1 (6 bases). CDR3 length: 14 amino acids. The V gene lost 1 base and the J gene lost 9 bases, with 13 bases spanning the gap. CDR1 and CDR2 from the germline V gene are MNHEY and SVGEGT. CDR3 DNA sequence: TGTGCCAGCAGTTACTATCGACGGGGGCGGCCCCAGCATTTT. This encodes CASSYYRRGRPQHF.

The rearrangement uses TRBV4-2 and TRBJ2-7, with 9 bases fitting TRBD2. The CDR3 runs to 15 residues. CDR1 is LGHNA and CDR2 is YNFKEQ in the germline V gene. After removal of 1 base from V and 7 bases from J, the junction contained 8 bases not matched to a gene. The chain's CDR3 is CASSQAAGGLKEQYF. In DNA, the CDR3 is TGTGCCAGCAGCCAAGCAGCGGGAGGACTTAAAGAGCAGTACTTC.

CDR3 in amino acids: CASSQVGGGRETGELFF. The CDR3 DNA follows: TGTGCCAGCAGCCAAGTTGGTGGCGGGAGAGAGACCGGGGAGCTGTTTTTT. This chain uses TRBV3-1 with TRBJ2-2; 7 bases line up with TRBD2. The V gene end was trimmed by 1 base and the J gene end by 5 bases; junction bases not matched to a gene: 10. Germline assignment: CDR1 LGHDT and CDR2 YNNKEL (reference sequence). The CDR3 has 17 residues.

This clonotype was found many times. This sequence joins TRBV12-3 or TRBV12-4 and TRBJ1-4; D perhaps matches TRBD1 (6 bases). The CDR3 has 18 residues. Trimming took off 6 bases at V and 4 bases at J, with 24 bases between the two ends. The CDR3 sequence: CASSGSTGSGLFNEKLFF. The CDR3 DNA reads TGTGCCAGCAGCGGTTCCACAGGGTCGGGGTTGTTTAATGAAAAACTGTTTTTT.

This clonotype was seen many times. This chain connects TRBV18 to TRBJ2-5; D ambiguous. The CDR3 is made up of 14 amino acids. Germline CDR1 KGHSH, CDR2 LQKENI. Trimming removed 8 bases from V and 7 bases from J, with 20 bases in between. The CDR3 protein is CASATGGPEGTQYF. In nucleotides, the CDR3 is TGTGCCAGCGCGACCGGTGGACCCGAAGGGACCCAGTACTTC.

The chain couples TRBV29-1 to TRBJ2-1; 10 bases match TRBD2. Germline CDR1 and CDR2: SQVTM and ANQGSEA. The CDR3 runs to 17 residues. V trimming: 4 bases; J trimming: 2 bases; junction bases outside the gene matches: 11. The CDR3 is CSVVILAGVGTYNEQFF. The CDR3 DNA reads TGCAGCGTTGTAATTCTAGCGGGAGTAGGGACCTACAATGAGCAGTTCTTC.

This clonotype was seen many times. The V gene is TRBV7-2, the J gene TRBJ2-5; TRBD1 or TRBD2 may be the D gene (8 bases each). The germline gives CDR1 SGHTA, CDR2 FQGNSA. With 4 bases removed from V and 4 bases from J, the gap between germline ends came to 16 bases. The CDR3 runs to 15 residues. For the CDR3, the DNA is TGTGCCAGCAGCTGGGGACAGGCGGGGGGAGAGACCCAGTACTTC. Its protein is CASSWGQAGGETQYF.

V usage is TRBV6-2 or TRBV6-3 and J usage is TRBJ2-1; TRBD2 matches at 8 bases. The CDR3 sequence is 15 residues long. Trimming cost V 0 bases and J 5 bases; bases outside gene matches: 3. CDR1 and CDR2 from the germline V gene are MNHEY and SVGEGT. The CDR3 sequence: CASSYSTSGHNEQFF. CDR3 DNA sequence: TGTGCCAGCAGTTACTCAACTAGCGGCCACAATGAGCAGTTCTTC.